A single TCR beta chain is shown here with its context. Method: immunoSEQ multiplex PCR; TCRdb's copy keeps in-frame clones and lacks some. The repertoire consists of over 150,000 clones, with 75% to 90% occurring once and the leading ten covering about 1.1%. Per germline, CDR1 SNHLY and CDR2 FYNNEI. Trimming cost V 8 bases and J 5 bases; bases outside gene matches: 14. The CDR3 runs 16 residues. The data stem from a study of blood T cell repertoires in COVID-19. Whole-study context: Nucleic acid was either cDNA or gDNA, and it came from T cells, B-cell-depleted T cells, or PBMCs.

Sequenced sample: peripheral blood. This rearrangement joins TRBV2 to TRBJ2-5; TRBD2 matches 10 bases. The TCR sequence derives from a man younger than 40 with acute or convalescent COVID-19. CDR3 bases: TGTGCCAGCCAGCGTCTAGTAGCGGGGGGCCGGGAGACCCAGTACTTC. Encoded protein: CASQRLVAGGRETQYF.